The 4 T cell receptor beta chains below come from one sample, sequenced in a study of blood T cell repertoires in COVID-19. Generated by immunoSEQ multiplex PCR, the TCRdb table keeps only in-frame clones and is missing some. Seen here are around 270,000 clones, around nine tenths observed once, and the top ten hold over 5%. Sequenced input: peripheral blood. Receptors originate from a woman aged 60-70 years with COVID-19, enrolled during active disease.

The CDR3 loop reads CASSLLIQGAGRYEQYF. DNA of the CDR3: TGTGCCAGCAGTTTACTTATCCAGGGTGCTGGACGCTACGAGCAGTACTTC. This chain links TRBV28 with TRBJ2-7; possibly TRBD1 for D (5 bases). The germline gives CDR1 MDHEN, CDR2 SYDVKM. V lost 2 bases, J lost 3 bases, and 20 bases lay in between. The CDR3 length is 17 residues. The full variable domain, its missing parts supplied by reference TRBV28 and TRBJ2-7, is DVKVTQSSRYLVKRTGEKVFLECVQDMDHENMFWYRQDPGLGLRLIYFSYDVKMKEKGDIPEGYSVSREKKERFSLILESASTNQTSMYLCASSLLIQGAGRYEQYFGPGTRLTVT.

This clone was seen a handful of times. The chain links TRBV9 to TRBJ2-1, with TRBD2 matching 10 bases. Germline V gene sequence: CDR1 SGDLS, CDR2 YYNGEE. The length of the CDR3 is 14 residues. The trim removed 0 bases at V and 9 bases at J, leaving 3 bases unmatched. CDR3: CASSVGGTSVEQFF. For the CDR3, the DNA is TGTGCCAGCAGCGTAGGAGGGACTAGCGTTGAGCAGTTCTTC.

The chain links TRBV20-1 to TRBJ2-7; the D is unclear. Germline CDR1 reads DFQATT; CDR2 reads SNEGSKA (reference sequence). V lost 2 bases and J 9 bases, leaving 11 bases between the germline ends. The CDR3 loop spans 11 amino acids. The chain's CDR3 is CSARQNAWQYF. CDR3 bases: TGCAGTGCTAGACAAAATGCGTGGCAGTACTTC.

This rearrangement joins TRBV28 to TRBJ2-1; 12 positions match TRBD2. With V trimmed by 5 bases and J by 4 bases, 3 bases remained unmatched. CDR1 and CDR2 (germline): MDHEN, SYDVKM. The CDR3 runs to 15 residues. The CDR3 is CASSRTSGTYNEQFF. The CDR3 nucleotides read TGTGCCAGCAGTAGGACTAGCGGGACATACAATGAGCAGTTCTTC.